The next 18 T cell receptor beta chains were all read from a single sample in a study of vaccination and CD4 T cells after COVID-19 (dated by TCRdb to 2022 to 2024). To prepare the library, PCR was applied. These reads were obtained on an Illumina iSeq 100. DNA from cultured CD4+ T cells was subjected to TCR sequencing with the Oncomine TCR Beta short-read assay at the Johns Hopkins FTIC core. Starting from the raw public reads, TCRdb applied fastp trimming at Q25, assembled clones with MiXCR and retained in-frame beta chains. Every distinct CDR3 protein forms one entry, paired with its most common genes and DNA. The sample table shows fewer than 6,000 distinct CDR3 sequences, and about 20% are seen once. The top ten clonotypes cover about a fifth of the sample. These receptors' antigens are unknown. Reading the label with the study, this specimen's treatment or condition is: roughly 10-day PBMC culture with coronavirus spike peptide pools or control peptides (ViraFEST assay).

Sequences were obtained from CD4+ T cells from blood, cultured in vitro. Receptors were obtained from a human donor who had recovered from COVID-19.

This clonotype was recorded a few times. The chain has TRBV7-6 and TRBJ2-7; 7 bases are a match to TRBD2. The CDR3 contains 15 residues. V lost 5 bases to trimming and J lost 3 bases; unmatched junction nucleotides: 10. Germline assignment: CDR1 SGHVS and CDR2 FNYEAQ. In nucleotides, the CDR3 is TGTGCCAGCAGCCCGGGGGGTCGCCCGGACTACGAGCAGTACTTC. This translates into CASSPGGRPDYEQYF.

The V call is TRBV20-1, the J call TRBJ2-5; 7 bases line up with TRBD2. The J segment lost 5 bases and the V segment lost 4 bases, leaving 13 bases of the junction unmatched. The CDR3 has 15 amino acids. Germline values: CDR1 DFQATT, CDR2 SNEGSKA (reference sequence). The CDR3 coding sequence is TGCAGTGCTATCCGAGGAGGCGGGGGTAGGGAGACCCAGTACTTC. This translates into CSAIRGGGGRETQYF.

V usage is TRBV5-4 and J usage is TRBJ1-6; D perhaps matches TRBD1 (6 bases). Trimming took off 0 bases at V and 11 bases at J, with 12 bases between the two ends. The CDR3 covers 14 residues. CDR1 and CDR2 (germline): SGHNT, YYREEE (reference sequence). For the CDR3, the DNA is TGTGCCAGCAGCTTGGAAGGGGGAGAGGCACCCCTCCACTTT. This translates into CASSLEGGEAPLHF.

The V call is TRBV11-2, the J call TRBJ1-1, with D perhaps TRBD1 (5 bases). This CDR3 has 15 amino acids. The germline V and J ends were trimmed by 7 bases and 5 bases, with 20 bases remaining between them. Germline CDR1 reads SGHAT; CDR2 reads FQNNGV. The CDR3 bases are TGTGCCAGCACCCGAAACCGGGGCGCAGGGACTGAAGCTTTCTTT. This codes for CASTRNRGAGTEAFF. The whole variable domain, remainder taken from reference TRBV11-2 and TRBJ1-1, is EAGVAQSPRYKIIEKRQSVAFWCNPISGHATLYWYQQILGQGPKLLIQFQNNGVVDDSQLPKDRFSAERLKGVDSTLKIQPAKLEDSAVYLCASTRNRGAGTEAFFGQGTRLTVV.

This clonotype was recorded a few times. The chain combines TRBV6-1 with TRBJ2-3, with D uncertain. The germline V and J ends were trimmed by 1 base and 1 base, with 9 bases remaining between them. Germline assignment: CDR1 MNHNS and CDR2 SASEGT. This CDR3 spans 15 amino acids. The DNA of the CDR3 is TGTGCCAGCAGTGAAGGGTGGAGACGCACAGATACGCAGTATTTT. Translating gives CASSEGWRRTDTQYF.

This clonotype was counted between two and nine times. V and J are TRBV4-1 and TRBJ1-1; D ambiguous. V lost 1 base to trimming and J lost 1 base, with 7 bases between them. Germline values: CDR1 MGHRA, CDR2 YSYEKL. The CDR3 is made up of 14 amino acids. CDR3: CASSQVGRNTEAFF. In nucleotides, the CDR3 is TGCGCCAGCAGCCAAGTAGGACGGAACACTGAAGCTTTCTTT.

V and J are TRBV15 and TRBJ2-3; 13 bases map to TRBD2. The CDR3 consists of 20 residues. CDR1 is LNHNV, CDR2 YYDKDF, per germline (reference sequence). V shed 1 base, J shed 1 base, and the junction held 11 bases outside the gene matches. CDR3 sequence: CATSRALGTSGAGRTDTQYF. As DNA, the CDR3 is TGTGCCACCAGCAGAGCCTTGGGGACTAGCGGGGCGGGACGCACAGATACGCAGTATTTT.

This clonotype has more than one count but fewer than ten. This chain connects TRBV12-3 or TRBV12-4 to TRBJ2-1; D might be TRBD1 or TRBD2, each matching 5 bases. This CDR3 comprises 14 residues. V gave up 7 bases and J gave up 0 bases, with 10 bases separating them. The CDR3 loop reads CASTWGNSYNEQFF. CDR3 DNA sequence: TGTGCCAGCACGTGGGGGAACTCCTACAATGAGCAGTTCTTC.

This CDR3 is CASSTGTSYNSPLHF. DNA of the CDR3: TGCGCCAGCAGCACCGGGACAAGCTATAATTCACCCCTCCACTTT. The chain carries TRBV5-1 and TRBJ1-6; maybe TRBD1 (6 bases). V shed 4 bases and J shed 3 bases, with 11 bases lying between them. Germline lookup yields CDR1 SGHRS and CDR2 YFSETQ. CDR3 length: 15 residues.

The rearrangement joins TRBV9 to TRBJ1-6; the match to TRBD1 covers 9 bases. After removal of 4 bases from V and 7 bases from J, the junction contained 6 bases not matched to a gene. Germline V gene data show CDR1 as SGDLS and CDR2 as YYNGEE. The CDR3 consists of 15 residues. The chain's CDR3 is CASSPRTGANSPLHF. CDR3 nucleotides: TGTGCCAGCAGCCCCCGGACAGGGGCCAATTCACCCCTCCACTTT.

This clonotype was detected a few times. The V gene is TRBV6-1, the J gene TRBJ2-5; TRBD2 might be the D (5 bases). V was shortened by 6 bases and J by 4 bases, with 18 bases between the two germline ends. Germline lookup yields CDR1 MNHNS and CDR2 SASEGT. The CDR3 totals 15 residues. Here the CDR3 DNA reads TGTGCCAGCAGGGACGGTTTGGGGAGAGGAGAGACCCAGTACTTC. This encodes CASRDGLGRGETQYF.

This clonotype has more than one count but fewer than ten. The V call is TRBV6-1, the J call TRBJ1-1; D gene unclear. The CDR3 has 12 residues. Trimming removed 8 bases at V and 2 bases at J, with 9 bases between. The germline V gene has CDR1 MNHNS and CDR2 SASEGT. The CDR3 DNA reads as TGTGCCAGCGTCTACATCAACACTGAAGCTTTCTTT. This translates into CASVYINTEAFF.

This clonotype is labeled medium-sized. The chain joins TRBV6-1 to TRBJ2-5; 12 nucleotides line up with TRBD1. The CDR3 has 15 residues. CDR1 is MNHNS, CDR2 SASEGT, per germline. V lost 6 bases to trimming and J lost 6 bases; unmatched junction nucleotides: 8. CDR3 residues: CASSPGTGGAKTQYF. The CDR3 DNA is TGTGCCAGCAGCCCCGGGACAGGGGGCGCGAAGACCCAGTACTTC.

This clonotype was recorded a few times. The CDR3 sequence: CSVGTGAVTNYGYTF. DNA of the CDR3: TGCAGCGTTGGGACAGGGGCTGTCACTAACTATGGCTACACCTTC. The chain couples TRBV29-1 to TRBJ1-2, with 9 nucleotides matching TRBD1. Germline CDR1 SQVTM, CDR2 ANQGSEA. V was pared by 4 bases and J by 0 bases, with 6 bases of the junction left unmatched. The CDR3 spans 15 residues.

This sequence joins TRBV12-3 or TRBV12-4 and TRBJ2-7; no clear D gene. CDR3 length equals 12 residues. The V and J ends lost 4 bases and 7 bases respectively, with 11 bases between them. The DNA for the CDR3 is TGTGCCAGCAGTTGGGAACTGGAAGAGCAGTACTTC. This sequence encodes CASSWELEEQYF.

The chain joins TRBV7-3 to TRBJ2-7; D is undetermined. Germline V gene lookup returns CDR1 SGHTA and CDR2 FQGTGA. Trimming removed 4 bases at V and 5 bases at J, with 15 bases between. This CDR3 region has 14 residues. CDR3 amino acids: CASSSANVLHEQYF. CDR3 coding DNA: TGTGCCAGCAGCTCGGCGAACGTCCTCCACGAGCAGTACTTC.

The V call is TRBV9, the J call TRBJ2-2; perhaps TRBD2 as D (5 bases). The CDR3 covers 16 residues. Between the trimmed V and J ends, which lost 4 bases and 3 bases, there was a span of 16 bases. The germline gives CDR1 SGDLS, CDR2 YYNGEE. The CDR3 sequence is CASSPRERPDTGELFF. The CDR3 nucleotides read TGTGCCAGCAGCCCTAGGGAGAGACCCGACACCGGGGAGCTGTTTTTT.

This clonotype was detected only a few times. The V call is TRBV30, the J call TRBJ1-2, with D tentatively TRBD1 (5 bases). This CDR3 spans 12 amino acids. V was trimmed by 3 bases and J by 8 bases, leaving 13 bases between them. Germline CDR1 and CDR2: GTSNPN and SVGIG (reference sequence). This CDR3 reads CAWSAGRRGYTF. In DNA, the CDR3 is TGTGCCTGGAGCGCGGGGCGTCGGGGCTACACCTTC.